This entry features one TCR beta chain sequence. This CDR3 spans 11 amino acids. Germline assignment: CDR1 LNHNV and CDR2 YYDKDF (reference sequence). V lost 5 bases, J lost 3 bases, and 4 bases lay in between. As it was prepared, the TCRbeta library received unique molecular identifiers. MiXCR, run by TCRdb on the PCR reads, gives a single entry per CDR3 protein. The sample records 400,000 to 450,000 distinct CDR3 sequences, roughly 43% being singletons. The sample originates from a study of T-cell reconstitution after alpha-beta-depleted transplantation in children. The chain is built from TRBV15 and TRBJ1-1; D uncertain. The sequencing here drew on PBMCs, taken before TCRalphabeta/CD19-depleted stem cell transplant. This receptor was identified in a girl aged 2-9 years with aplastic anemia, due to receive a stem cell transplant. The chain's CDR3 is CATSEDTEAFF. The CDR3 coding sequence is TGTGCCACCAGCGAGGACACTGAAGCTTTCTTT.